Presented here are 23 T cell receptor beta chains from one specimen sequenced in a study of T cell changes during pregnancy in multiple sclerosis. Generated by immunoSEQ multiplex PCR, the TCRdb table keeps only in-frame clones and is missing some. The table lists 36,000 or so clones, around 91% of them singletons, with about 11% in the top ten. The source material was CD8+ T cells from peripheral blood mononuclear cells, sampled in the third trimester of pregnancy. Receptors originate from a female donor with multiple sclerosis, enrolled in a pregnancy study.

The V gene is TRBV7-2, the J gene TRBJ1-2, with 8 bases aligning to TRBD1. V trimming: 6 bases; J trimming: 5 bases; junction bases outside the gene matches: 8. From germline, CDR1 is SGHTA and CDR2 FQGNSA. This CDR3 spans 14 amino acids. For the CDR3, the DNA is TGTGCCAGCAGAGAACCAGGGGGCGAATATGGCTACACCTTC. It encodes CASREPGGEYGYTF.

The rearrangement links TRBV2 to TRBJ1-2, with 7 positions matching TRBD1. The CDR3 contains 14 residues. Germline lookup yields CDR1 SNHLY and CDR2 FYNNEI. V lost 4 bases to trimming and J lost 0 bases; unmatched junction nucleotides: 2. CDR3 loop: CASSVDRANYGYTF. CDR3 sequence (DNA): TGTGCCAGCAGTGTAGACAGGGCTAACTATGGCTACACCTTC.

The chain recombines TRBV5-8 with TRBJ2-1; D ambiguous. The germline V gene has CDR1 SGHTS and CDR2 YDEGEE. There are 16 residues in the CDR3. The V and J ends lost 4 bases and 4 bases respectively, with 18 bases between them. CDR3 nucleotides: TGTGCCAGCAGCCTTGGCCTAGTGGGTCAATACAATGAGCAGTTCTTC. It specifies CASSLGLVGQYNEQFF.

CDR3 in DNA: TGTGCTAGTGCCCGGGGACAAACGACCTATGGCTACACCTTC. Translating it yields CASARGQTTYGYTF. The chain links TRBV12-5 to TRBJ1-2, with D possibly being TRBD1 (6 bases). Germline-derived CDR1 and CDR2 are LGHNT and FRNRAP. The CDR3 is made up of 14 amino acids. Trimming removed 7 bases at V and 4 bases at J, with 16 bases between.

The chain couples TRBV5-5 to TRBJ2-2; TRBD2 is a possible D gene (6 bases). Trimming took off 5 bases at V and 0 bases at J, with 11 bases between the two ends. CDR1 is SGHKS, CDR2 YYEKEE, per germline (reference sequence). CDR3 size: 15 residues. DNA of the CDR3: TGTGCCAGCAGACCAGGACTAACGAACACCGGGGAGCTGTTTTTT. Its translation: CASRPGLTNTGELFF.

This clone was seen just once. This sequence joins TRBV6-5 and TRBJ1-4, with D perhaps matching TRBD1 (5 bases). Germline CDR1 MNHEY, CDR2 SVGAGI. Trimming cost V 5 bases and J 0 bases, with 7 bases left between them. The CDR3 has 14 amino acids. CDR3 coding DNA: TGTGCCAGCAGTGTGACAGCAACTAATGAAAAACTGTTTTTT. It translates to CASSVTATNEKLFF.

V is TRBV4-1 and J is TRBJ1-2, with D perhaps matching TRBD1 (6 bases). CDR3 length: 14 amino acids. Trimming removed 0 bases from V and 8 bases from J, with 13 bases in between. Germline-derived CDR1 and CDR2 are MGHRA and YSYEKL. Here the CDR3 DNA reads TGCGCCAGCAGCCAAGATGTCACAGGGCCCGGCTACACCTTC. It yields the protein CASSQDVTGPGYTF.

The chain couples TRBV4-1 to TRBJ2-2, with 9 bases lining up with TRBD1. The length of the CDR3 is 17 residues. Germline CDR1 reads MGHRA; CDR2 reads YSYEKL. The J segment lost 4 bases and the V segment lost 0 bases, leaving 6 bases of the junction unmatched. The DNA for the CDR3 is TGCGCCAGCAGCCAAGAACCGGGACAGGGATCCACCGGGGAGCTGTTTTTT. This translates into CASSQEPGQGSTGELFF.

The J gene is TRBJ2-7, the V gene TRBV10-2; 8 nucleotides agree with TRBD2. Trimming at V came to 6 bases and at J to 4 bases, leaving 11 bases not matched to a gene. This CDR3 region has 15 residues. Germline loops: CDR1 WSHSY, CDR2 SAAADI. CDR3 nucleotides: TGCGCCAGCAGAGCGTCAGCGGGGGTCCCTTACGAGCAGTACTTC. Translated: CASRASAGVPYEQYF.

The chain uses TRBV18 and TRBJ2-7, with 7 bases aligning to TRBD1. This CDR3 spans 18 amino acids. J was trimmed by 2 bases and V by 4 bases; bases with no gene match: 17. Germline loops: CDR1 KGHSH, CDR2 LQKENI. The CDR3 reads CASSLESGSGQSTYEQYF. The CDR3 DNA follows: TGTGCCAGCTCACTGGAAAGTGGTTCGGGACAGTCGACCTACGAGCAGTACTTC.

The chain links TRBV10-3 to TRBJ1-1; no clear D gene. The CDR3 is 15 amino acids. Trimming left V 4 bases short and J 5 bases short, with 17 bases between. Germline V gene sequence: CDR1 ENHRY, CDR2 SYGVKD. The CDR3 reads CAISAGMEAITEAFF. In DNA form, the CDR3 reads TGTGCCATCAGTGCGGGGATGGAGGCGATTACTGAAGCTTTCTTT.

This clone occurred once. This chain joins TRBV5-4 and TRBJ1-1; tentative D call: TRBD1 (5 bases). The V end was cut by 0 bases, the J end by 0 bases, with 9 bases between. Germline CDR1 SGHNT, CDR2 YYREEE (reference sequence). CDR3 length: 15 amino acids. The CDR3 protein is CASSLGDSLNTEAFF. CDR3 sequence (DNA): TGTGCCAGCAGCTTGGGTGACAGCCTGAACACTGAAGCTTTCTTT.

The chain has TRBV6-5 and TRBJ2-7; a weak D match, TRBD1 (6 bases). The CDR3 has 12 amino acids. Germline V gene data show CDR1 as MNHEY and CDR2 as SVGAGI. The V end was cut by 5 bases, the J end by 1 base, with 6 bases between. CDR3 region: CASSQGSYEQYF. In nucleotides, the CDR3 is TGTGCCAGCAGTCAGGGGTCCTACGAGCAGTACTTC.

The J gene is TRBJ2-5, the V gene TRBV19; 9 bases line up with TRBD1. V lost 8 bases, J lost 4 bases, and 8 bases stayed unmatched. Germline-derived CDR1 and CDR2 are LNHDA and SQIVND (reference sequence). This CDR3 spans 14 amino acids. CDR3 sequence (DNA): TGTGCCAGTTCTCTTAGGACAGGGGTAGAGACCCAGTACTTC. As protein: CASSLRTGVETQYF.

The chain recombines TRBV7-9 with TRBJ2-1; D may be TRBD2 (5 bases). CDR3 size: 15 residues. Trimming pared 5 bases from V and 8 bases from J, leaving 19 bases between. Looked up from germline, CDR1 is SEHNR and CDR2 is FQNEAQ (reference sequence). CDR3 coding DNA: TGTGCCAGCAGCCCGAGGGAGCCCCCTCGCTATGAGCAGTTCTTC. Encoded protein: CASSPREPPRYEQFF.

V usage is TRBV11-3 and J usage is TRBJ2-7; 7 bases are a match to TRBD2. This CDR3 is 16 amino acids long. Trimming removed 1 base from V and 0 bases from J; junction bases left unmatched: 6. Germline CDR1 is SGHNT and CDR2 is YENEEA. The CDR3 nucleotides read TGTGCCAGCAGCTTAGTAGCAAGCGGGGTCTCCTACGAGCAGTACTTC. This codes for CASSLVASGVSYEQYF.

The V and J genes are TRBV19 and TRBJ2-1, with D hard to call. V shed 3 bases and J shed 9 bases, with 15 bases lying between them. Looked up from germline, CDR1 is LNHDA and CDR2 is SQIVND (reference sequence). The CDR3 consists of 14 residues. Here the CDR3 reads CASSIPVARSEQFF. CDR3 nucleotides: TGTGCCAGTAGTATCCCCGTGGCTAGATCTGAGCAGTTCTTC.

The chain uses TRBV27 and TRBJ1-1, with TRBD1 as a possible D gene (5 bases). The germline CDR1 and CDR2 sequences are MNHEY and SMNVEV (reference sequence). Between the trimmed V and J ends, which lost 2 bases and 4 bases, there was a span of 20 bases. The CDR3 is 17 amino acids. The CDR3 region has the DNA TGTGCCAGCAGTTTAACGTCCGGGACTAACCCCGGCACTGAAGCTTTCTTT. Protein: CASSLTSGTNPGTEAFF.

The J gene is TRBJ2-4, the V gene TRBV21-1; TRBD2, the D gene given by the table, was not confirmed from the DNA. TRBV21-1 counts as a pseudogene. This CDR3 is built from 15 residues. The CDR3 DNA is TGTGCCAGCAGTCCCAGAGGGTTAGACAAAAACATTCAGTACTTC. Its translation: CASSPRGLDKNIQYF.

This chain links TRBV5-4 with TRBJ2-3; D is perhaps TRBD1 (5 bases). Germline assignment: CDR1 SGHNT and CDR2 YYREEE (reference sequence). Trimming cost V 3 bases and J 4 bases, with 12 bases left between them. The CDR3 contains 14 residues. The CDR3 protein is CASSSSGQADTQYF. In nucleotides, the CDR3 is TGTGCCAGCAGCTCATCAGGGCAAGCAGATACGCAGTATTTT.

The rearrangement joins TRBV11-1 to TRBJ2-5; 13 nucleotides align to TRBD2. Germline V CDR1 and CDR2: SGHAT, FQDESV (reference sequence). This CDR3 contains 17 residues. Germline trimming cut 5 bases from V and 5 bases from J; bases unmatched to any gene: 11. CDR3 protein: CASSLDPGLAGRETQYF. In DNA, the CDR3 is TGTGCCAGCAGCCTAGACCCGGGACTAGCGGGACGGGAGACCCAGTACTTC. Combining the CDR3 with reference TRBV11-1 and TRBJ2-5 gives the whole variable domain EAEVAQSPRYKITEKSQAVAFWCDPISGHATLYWYRQILGQGPELLVQFQDESVVDDSQLPKDRFSAERLKGVDSTLKIQPAELGDSAMYLCASSLDPGLAGRETQYFGPGTRLLVL.

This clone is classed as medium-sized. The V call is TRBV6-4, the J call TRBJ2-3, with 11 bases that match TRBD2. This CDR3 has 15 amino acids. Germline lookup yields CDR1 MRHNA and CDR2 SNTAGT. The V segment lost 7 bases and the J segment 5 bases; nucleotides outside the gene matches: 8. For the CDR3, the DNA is TGTGCCAGCACGTCTTCTAGCGGGGGGTTAGATACGCAGTATTTT. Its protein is CASTSSSGGLDTQYF.

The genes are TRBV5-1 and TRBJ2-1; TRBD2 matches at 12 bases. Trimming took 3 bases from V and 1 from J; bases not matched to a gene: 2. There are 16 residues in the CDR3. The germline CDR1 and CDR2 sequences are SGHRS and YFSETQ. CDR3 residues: CASSSGLAGSYNEQFF. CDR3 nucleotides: TGCGCCAGCAGCTCCGGACTAGCGGGATCCTACAATGAGCAGTTCTTC.